Presented here are 19 T cell receptor beta chains from one specimen sequenced in a study of radiotherapy plus CTLA-4 blockade in lung cancer. Generated by immunoSEQ multiplex PCR, the TCRdb table keeps only in-frame clones and is missing some. The sample consists of 40,000 to 60,000 clones, 80% to 90% of them appearing once. The source was peripheral blood, collected from a patient treated with radiotherapy plus ipilimumab. These receptors came from a human donor with non-small cell lung cancer that progressed on radiotherapy plus ipilimumab. Some clones in this sample may be carry-over from other donors' samples.

V and J are TRBV5-5 and TRBJ1-2; TRBD1 might be the D (5 bases). Trimming pared 4 bases from V and 8 bases from J, leaving 15 bases between. Germline-derived CDR1 and CDR2 are SGHKS and YYEKEE (reference sequence). The length of the CDR3 is 13 residues. The CDR3 bases are TGTGCCAGCAGCGCCGGGGGGGGTATCGGCTACACCTTC. Its translation: CASSAGGGIGYTF.

CDR3 sequence: CASSPRTGAAGLYGYTF. CDR3 sequence (DNA): TGTGCCAGCAGCCCCCGGACAGGGGCTGCTGGGCTTTATGGCTACACCTTC. J is TRBJ1-2 and V is TRBV7-2; TRBD1 matches at 9 bases. The CDR3 runs to 17 residues. The germline CDR1 and CDR2 sequences are SGHTA and FQGNSA. V trimming: 5 bases; J trimming: 5 bases; junction bases outside the gene matches: 15. Drawing the rest from reference TRBV7-2 and TRBJ1-2, the complete variable domain is GAGVSQSPSNKVTEKGKDVELRCDPISGHTALYWYRQSLGQGLEFLIYFQGNSAPDKSGLPSDRFSAERTGGSVSTLTIQRTQQEDSAVYLCASSPRTGAAGLYGYTFGSGTRLTVV.

The rearrangement uses TRBV4-1 and TRBJ1-2; 10 bases fit TRBD1. The CDR3 is made up of 16 amino acids. Germline V gene lookup returns CDR1 MGHRA and CDR2 YSYEKL. Trimming cost V 4 bases and J 5 bases; bases outside gene matches: 10. CDR3 region: CASSLTTGGSVYGYTF. For the CDR3, the DNA is TGCGCCAGCAGCCTGACGACAGGGGGCTCGGTTTATGGCTACACCTTC.

The chain employs TRBV9 and TRBJ2-7; D not certain. CDR3 length: 14 residues. Trimming took off 0 bases at V and 2 bases at J, with 9 bases between the two ends. CDR1 and CDR2 from the germline V gene are SGDLS and YYNGEE. The DNA of the CDR3 is TGTGCCAGCAGCGTAGGCATTCAGGCCTACGAGCAGTACTTC. This codes for CASSVGIQAYEQYF.

This rearrangement joins TRBV5-1 to TRBJ2-7; D is unresolved. The V end lost 4 bases, the J end lost 5 bases, and 25 bases lay between the germline ends. The CDR3 contains 17 residues. Germline CDR1 SGHRS, CDR2 YFSETQ. CDR3 protein: CASSKTPTVYNLNEQYF. The DNA for the CDR3 is TGCGCCAGCAGCAAGACTCCCACCGTATACAATTTAAACGAGCAGTACTTC.

The chain carries TRBV4-2 and TRBJ2-7, with 8 nucleotides matching TRBD1. The germline V gene encodes CDR1 LGHNA and CDR2 YNFKEQ. The junction had 6 bases not matched to a gene; V was cut back by 3 bases and J by 5 bases. The CDR3 runs to 14 residues. The DNA for the CDR3 is TGTGCCAGCAGCCACGCCGGGACAGGAAACGAGCAGTACTTC. Amino acid sequence: CASSHAGTGNEQYF.

For this clone: Additional DNA sequences in this sample encode the identical CDR3. V usage is TRBV27 and J usage is TRBJ1-3; TRBD1 might be the D (6 bases). In germline, CDR1 is MNHEY, CDR2 SMNVEV (reference sequence). The V end lost 4 bases, the J end lost 4 bases, and 17 bases lay between the germline ends. The CDR3 loop spans 16 amino acids. CDR3 sequence (DNA): TGTGCCAGCAGTTCCTTGGGGCAGGGGTGGGGAAACACCATATATTTT. Translated: CASSSLGQGWGNTIYF.

V gene TRBV5-1 combines with J gene TRBJ2-5; D is uncertain. The CDR3 length is 14 residues. Between the trimmed V and J ends, which lost 7 bases and 3 bases, there was a span of 16 bases. The V gene's germline CDR1 is SGHRS and CDR2 YFSETQ. The chain's CDR3 is CASHHSNSKETQYF. In nucleotides, the CDR3 is TGCGCCAGCCATCATAGCAATTCAAAAGAGACCCAGTACTTC. The full variable domain, completed using reference TRBV5-1 and TRBJ2-5, is KAGVTQTPRYLIKTRGQQVTLSCSPISGHRSVSWYQQTPGQGLQFLFEYFSETQRNKGNFPGRFSGRQFSNSRSEMNVSTLELGDSALYLCASHHSNSKETQYFGPGTRLLVL.

This clone came up a few times. V is TRBV5-1 and J is TRBJ2-5; 8 nucleotides agree with TRBD1. The CDR3 is 15 residues long. The germline CDR1 and CDR2 sequences are SGHRS and YFSETQ. J was trimmed by 2 bases and V by 4 bases; bases with no gene match: 7. In nucleotides, the CDR3 is TGCGCCAGCAGCCCGGACAGGGTTGGACAAGAGACCCAGTACTTC. This translates into CASSPDRVGQETQYF.

The V call is TRBV6-1, the J call TRBJ2-3; 8 bases map to TRBD2. This CDR3 is 18 amino acids long. The junction had 13 bases not matched to a gene; V was cut back by 1 base and J by 4 bases. The germline CDR1 and CDR2 sequences are MNHNS and SASEGT. The CDR3 loop reads CASSEVPTLSGTADTQYF. The DNA for the CDR3 is TGTGCCAGCAGTGAAGTTCCCACTCTTAGCGGGACGGCAGATACGCAGTATTTT.

In nucleotides, the CDR3 is TGTGCCAGCAGCGCCTGGGCCCCACCCCCTCATAACGAGCAGTACTTC. As protein: CASSAWAPPPHNEQYF. V is TRBV13 and J is TRBJ2-7; D gene ambiguous. CDR3 length: 16 amino acids. Per the germline V gene, CDR1 is PRHDT and CDR2 is FYEKMQ (reference sequence). V was pared by 5 bases and J by 5 bases, with 22 bases between.

This clone was observed a handful of times. The chain recombines TRBV7-3 with TRBJ1-6, with TRBD1 identical over 7 bases. J lost 8 bases, V lost 5 bases, and 6 bases had no gene match. The length of the CDR3 is 14 residues. CDR1 and CDR2 from the germline V gene are SGHTA and FQGTGA. The CDR3: CASSLQGWDSPLHF. CDR3 bases: TGTGCCAGCAGCCTACAGGGGTGGGATTCACCCCTCCACTTT.

This rearrangement joins TRBV4-1 to TRBJ1-6; 10 positions match TRBD1. The length of the CDR3 is 16 residues. Germline CDR1 reads MGHRA; CDR2 reads YSYEKL. V lost 3 bases to trimming and J lost 5 bases; unmatched junction nucleotides: 4. The CDR3 sequence is CASSHGQGGDNSPLHF. The CDR3 bases are TGCGCCAGCAGCCATGGACAGGGGGGGGATAATTCACCCCTCCACTTT.

This clone was observed a few times. The gene calls are TRBV5-6 and TRBJ1-2; D might be TRBD1 (5 bases). CDR1 SGHDT and CDR2 YYEEEE come from the germline V gene. There are 15 residues in the CDR3. V was trimmed by 0 bases and J by 7 bases, leaving 16 bases between them. This CDR3 reads CASSLGSNRRSGYTF. DNA for the CDR3: TGTGCCAGCAGCTTGGGTTCTAACAGGCGGAGTGGCTACACCTTC.

This chain connects TRBV5-4 to TRBJ1-5; D is unclear. Germline CDR1 SGHNT, CDR2 YYREEE (reference sequence). This CDR3 is built from 16 residues. V lost 0 bases to trimming and J lost 0 bases, with 10 bases between them. The CDR3 DNA sequence: TGTGCCAGCAGCTTGGCCGGGTTAAGTAGCAATCAGCCCCAGCATTTT. Translation gives CASSLAGLSSNQPQHF.

The chain couples TRBV5-1 to TRBJ2-1; TRBD1 might be the D (5 bases). This CDR3 contains 14 residues. V lost 4 bases and J 6 bases, leaving 14 bases between the germline ends. Germline V gene data show CDR1 as SGHRS and CDR2 as YFSETQ. The CDR3 DNA reads TGCGCCAGCAGCCCGACCGACAGACTCAATGAGCAGTTCTTC. This sequence encodes CASSPTDRLNEQFF.

This chain links TRBV25-1 with TRBJ2-1, with 14 bases aligning to TRBD2. The CDR3 sequence is 15 residues long. V was pared by 2 bases and J by 10 bases, with 4 bases of the junction left unmatched. Per germline, CDR1 MGHDK and CDR2 SYGVNS. The CDR3 coding sequence is TGTGCCAGCAGTGAAGGGGGACTAGCGGGAGTCGAGCAGTTCTTC. Translating gives CASSEGGLAGVEQFF.

The chain joins TRBV7-6 to TRBJ1-5, with 8 bases identical to TRBD1. Losses at the gene ends were 0 bases for V and 6 bases for J; bases not matched to a gene: 7. CDR1 is SGHVS, CDR2 FNYEAQ, per germline. The CDR3 extends over 16 amino acids. The CDR3 sequence is CASSLASGTGGQPQHF. CDR3 in DNA: TGTGCCAGCAGCTTAGCCTCCGGGACAGGAGGTCAGCCCCAGCATTTT.

The rearrangement links TRBV4-1 to TRBJ2-3; 7 nucleotides line up with TRBD1. The V gene end was trimmed by 0 bases and the J gene end by 4 bases; junction bases not matched to a gene: 4. The germline V gene encodes CDR1 MGHRA and CDR2 YSYEKL. This CDR3 contains 15 residues. CDR3 sequence: CASSQEQGWSDTQYF. The CDR3 DNA follows: TGCGCCAGCAGCCAAGAACAGGGGTGGTCAGATACGCAGTATTTT.